This T cell receptor (beta chain) was sequenced in a study of blood T cell repertoires in COVID-19 (dated by TCRdb to between 2020 and 2021). In terms of the full investigation: Samples from collaborators originated in the United States, Italy and Spain and spanned both the acute and convalescent phases of COVID-19. The material from the prospective study consisted of cDNA or gDNA derived from T cells, B-cell-depleted T cells, or PBMCs. Deeply sampled blood TCRbeta repertoires from subjects exposed to, actively infected with, or recovered from COVID-19 were included in the dataset. The repertoires were made available in a free public database intended to serve as a resource for research on the immune response to SARS-CoV-2. The samples were drawn from two sources: the first 160 participants of the ongoing ImmuneRACE study, and over 950 subjects contributed by 6 global collaborators. The sample metadata nearly always contained a de-identified subject ID, COVID-19 status, age in years and sex. Where HLA class I and class II types were available, the types were taken from metadata supplied by the sample provider, not from assay-based typing. Study-level results and caveats: The quantity of clinical and demographic metadata differed by source and by participant and was supplied without curation.

The immunoSEQ Assay, a bias-controlled multiplex PCR, was used to amplify TCRbeta CDR3 regions from genomic DNA. Per the original workflow: Nucleated cell counts per sample were estimated from amplification of reference gene primers within the assay. Sequence reads were collapsed and filtered to measure the absolute abundance of every unique TCRbeta CDR3 rearrangement. For each sample, productive Simpson clonality was calculated by taking the square root of Simpson's diversity index across productive rearrangements. This is the immuneACCESS table as TCRdb keeps it, with only in-frame sequences that have V and J called. A part of the clones is gone; compared with another copy, unresolved V genes explain less than half, and the rest is unexplained. V and J calls plus clone size are reproduced from that table; the DNA served to infer D and trimming. The sample includes around 150,000 clones, with roughly 87% observed a single time. Roughly 4% of the sample is held by the ten biggest clonotypes.

A word on this clone: The clone's antigen remains unknown. No much larger clone is present one base from it, and per-base qualities are unavailable.

From the cysteine through the phenylalanine, the CDR3 covers 13 amino acids. Only CDR3 DNA is held: 39 bases, read in frame from base 1. V sheds 4 bases and J sheds 6 bases, leaving 9 bases between their ends. Another Seattle source contributed samples from volunteer blood donors who had recovered from COVID-19. Collaborating institutions collected whole blood in K2EDTA tubes following their own protocols. Collaborator samples were shipped for TCRbeta analysis as frozen whole blood, isolated PBMCs, or DNA extracted from either sample type. The V gene is TRBV12-3 or TRBV12-4 and the J gene is TRBJ2-2; TRBD1 is perhaps the D gene, given 5 matching bases. The sequence derives from a woman aged 60-70 years who had recovered from COVID-19. Sequencing was carried out using peripheral blood. The nucleotide sequence is given as TGTGCCAGCAGTTATCCAGGGCCCGGGGAGCTGTTTTTT. The translation is CASSYPGPGELFF.